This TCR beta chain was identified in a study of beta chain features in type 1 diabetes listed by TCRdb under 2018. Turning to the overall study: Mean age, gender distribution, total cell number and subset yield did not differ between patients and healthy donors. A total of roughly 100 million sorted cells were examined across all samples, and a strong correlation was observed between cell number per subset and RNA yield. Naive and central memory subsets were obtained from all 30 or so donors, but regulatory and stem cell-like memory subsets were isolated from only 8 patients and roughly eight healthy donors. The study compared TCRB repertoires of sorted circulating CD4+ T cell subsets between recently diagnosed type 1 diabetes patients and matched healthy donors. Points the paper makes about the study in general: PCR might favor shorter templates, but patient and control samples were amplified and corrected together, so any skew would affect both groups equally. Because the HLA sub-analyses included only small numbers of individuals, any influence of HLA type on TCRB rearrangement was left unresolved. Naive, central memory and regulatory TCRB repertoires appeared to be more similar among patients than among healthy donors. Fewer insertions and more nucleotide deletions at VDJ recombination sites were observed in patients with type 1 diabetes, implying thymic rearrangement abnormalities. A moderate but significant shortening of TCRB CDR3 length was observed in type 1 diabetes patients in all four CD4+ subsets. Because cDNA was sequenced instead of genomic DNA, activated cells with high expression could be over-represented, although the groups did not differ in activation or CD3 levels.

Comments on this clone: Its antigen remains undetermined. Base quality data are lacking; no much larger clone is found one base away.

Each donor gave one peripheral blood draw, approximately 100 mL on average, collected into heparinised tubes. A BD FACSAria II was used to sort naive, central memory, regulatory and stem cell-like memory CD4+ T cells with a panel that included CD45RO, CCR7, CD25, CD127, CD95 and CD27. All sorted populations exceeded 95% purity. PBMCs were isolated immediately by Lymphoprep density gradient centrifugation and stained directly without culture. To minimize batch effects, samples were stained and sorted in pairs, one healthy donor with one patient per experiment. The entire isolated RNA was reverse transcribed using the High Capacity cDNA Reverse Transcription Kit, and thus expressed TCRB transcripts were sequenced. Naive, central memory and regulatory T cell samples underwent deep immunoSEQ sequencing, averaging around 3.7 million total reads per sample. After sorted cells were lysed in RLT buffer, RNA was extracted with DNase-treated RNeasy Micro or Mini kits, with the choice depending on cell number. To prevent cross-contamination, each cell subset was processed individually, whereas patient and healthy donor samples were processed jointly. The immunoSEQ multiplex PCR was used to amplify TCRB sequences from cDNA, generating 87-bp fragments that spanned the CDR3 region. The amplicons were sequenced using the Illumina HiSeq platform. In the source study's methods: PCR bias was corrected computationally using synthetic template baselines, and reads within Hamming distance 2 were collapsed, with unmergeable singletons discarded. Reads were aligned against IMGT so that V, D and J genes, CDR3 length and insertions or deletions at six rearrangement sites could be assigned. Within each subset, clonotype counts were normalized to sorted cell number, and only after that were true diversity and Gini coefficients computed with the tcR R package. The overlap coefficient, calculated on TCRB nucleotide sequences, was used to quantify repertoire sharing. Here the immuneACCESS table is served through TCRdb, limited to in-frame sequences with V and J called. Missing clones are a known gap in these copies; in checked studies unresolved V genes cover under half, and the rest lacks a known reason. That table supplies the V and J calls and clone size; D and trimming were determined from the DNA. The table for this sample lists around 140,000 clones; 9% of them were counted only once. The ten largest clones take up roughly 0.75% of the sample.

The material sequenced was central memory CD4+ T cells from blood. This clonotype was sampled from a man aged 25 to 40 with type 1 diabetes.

Read as DNA, the sequence is TGTGCCAGCAGCATGTCAGGGGTAGGAGGCTACACCTTC. Its product reads: CASSMSGVGGYTF. The sequence is built from TRBV7-9 and TRBJ1-2, and perhaps TRBD1 as D gene, on 6 matching bases. CDR1 and CDR2 are drawn from the germline V gene (reference sequence): SEHNR, FQNEAQ. Trimming takes 5 bases from V and 8 bases from J, and the germline ends sit 15 bases apart. The CDR3 contains 13 residues, cysteine and phenylalanine counted. Only the CDR3 DNA stays, 39 bases, in frame from base 1.